A single sample gave rise to the 28 T cell receptor beta chains below, sequenced in a study of blood T cell repertoires in COVID-19. Assay used: immunoSEQ multiplex PCR; TCRdb lists only in-frame clones, some missing. The repertoire holds 250,000 or so clones, with approximately 86% as singletons. Sequencing used peripheral blood. The origin of the receptors is a man older than 75 with acute or convalescent COVID-19.

This chain joins TRBV7-9 and TRBJ2-7, with 9 bases that match TRBD1. The CDR3 is made up of 14 amino acids. V lost 5 bases and J lost 5; bases outside the gene matches: 7. Germline V gene sequence: CDR1 SEHNR, CDR2 FQNEAQ (reference sequence). CDR3 DNA: TGTGCCAGCAGCCCAAGGACAGGGGCCAACGAGCAGTACTTC. It is translated as CASSPRTGANEQYF.

The genes are TRBV19 and TRBJ1-1; no firm D call. V dropped 1 base and J dropped 4 bases, with 13 bases sitting between them. The CDR3 covers 15 residues. Germline CDR1 reads LNHDA; CDR2 reads SQIVND (reference sequence). CDR3 protein: CASSIGQRRSTEAFF. DNA for the CDR3: TGTGCCAGTAGTATAGGCCAGAGAAGGAGCACTGAAGCTTTCTTT.

This clone appeared once. CDR3 residues: CASSQTGLRWNEQFF. The CDR3 DNA reads as TGTGCCAGCAGCCAAACGGGACTACGCTGGAATGAGCAGTTCTTC. The chain links TRBV5-6 to TRBJ2-1; 7 bases line up with TRBD2. After removal of 4 bases from V and 7 bases from J, the junction contained 11 bases not matched to a gene. The CDR3 is made up of 15 amino acids. The germline V gene encodes CDR1 SGHDT and CDR2 YYEEEE.

This clone was observed a handful of times. CDR3 sequence: CASSRLPQGTYNSPLHF. CDR3 bases: TGTGCCAGTAGCCGCCTTCCACAGGGCACCTATAATTCACCCCTCCACTTT. V usage is TRBV19 and J usage is TRBJ1-6; perhaps TRBD1 as D (6 bases). Per the germline V gene, CDR1 is LNHDA and CDR2 is SQIVND (reference sequence). This CDR3 is built from 17 residues. V was pared by 6 bases and J by 2 bases, with 17 bases between. Looking up the rest from reference TRBV19 and TRBJ1-6 gives the full variable domain: DGGITQSPKYLFRKEGQNVTLSCEQNLNHDAMYWYRQDPGQGLRLIYYSQIVNDFQKGDIAEGYSVSREKKESFPLTVTSAQKNPTAFYLCASSRLPQGTYNSPLHFGNGTRLTVT.

The CDR3 DNA is TGTGCCAGCAGCCGTACACAGGGGATGCGGACCGGGGAGCTGTTTTTT. Amino acids: CASSRTQGMRTGELFF. The J gene is TRBJ2-2, the V gene TRBV7-3, with 7 nucleotides matching TRBD1. The CDR3 loop spans 16 amino acids. Germline V gene lookup returns CDR1 SGHTA and CDR2 FQGTGA. The junction had 11 bases not matched to a gene; V was cut back by 5 bases and J by 5 bases.

The rearrangement links TRBV24-1 to TRBJ2-5, with 11 bases identical to TRBD2. The CDR3 loop spans 15 amino acids. Germline CDR1 reads KGHDR; CDR2 reads SFDVKD. Germline trimming cut 4 bases from V and 4 bases from J; bases unmatched to any gene: 4. CDR3 region: CATSEHLAGGETQYF. The CDR3 DNA reads TGTGCCACCAGTGAACATCTAGCGGGAGGAGAGACCCAGTACTTC.

This clone was counted only a few times. The gene calls are TRBV5-5 and TRBJ2-4; D is uncertain. The germline V gene has CDR1 SGHKS and CDR2 YYEKEE (reference sequence). The CDR3 spans 13 residues. The V end lost 2 bases, the J end lost 6 bases, and 9 bases lay between the germline ends. This CDR3 reads CASSLGSGNIQYF. CDR3 in DNA: TGTGCCAGCAGCTTAGGTTCGGGAAACATTCAGTACTTC.

V gene TRBV6-1 combines with J gene TRBJ2-1; 8 bases align to TRBD2. V shed 1 base and J 8 bases; nucleotides not matched to a gene: 10. The germline CDR1 and CDR2 sequences are MNHNS and SASEGT. The CDR3 length is 16 residues. This CDR3 is CASSEVIQRGFHEQFF. The CDR3 nucleotides are TGTGCCAGCAGTGAAGTAATCCAGCGGGGGTTTCATGAGCAGTTCTTC.

This rearrangement joins TRBV11-3 to TRBJ2-2, with D unclear. Germline V gene data show CDR1 as SGHNT and CDR2 as YENEEA. This CDR3 has 14 residues. Trimming left V 5 bases short and J 5 bases short, with 12 bases between. The CDR3 DNA reads TGTGCCAGCAGCCGAGCGACGGCGACCGGGGAGCTGTTTTTT. Translated: CASSRATATGELFF.

This chain connects TRBV27 to TRBJ2-5; a weak D match, TRBD2 (5 bases). Per germline, CDR1 MNHEY and CDR2 SMNVEV (reference sequence). V shed 3 bases and J shed 5 bases, with 13 bases lying between them. This CDR3 comprises 14 residues. This chain's CDR3 is CASSFSSLGETQYF. The CDR3 DNA sequence: TGTGCCAGCAGTTTTTCTAGCCTCGGGGAGACCCAGTACTTC.

The chain combines TRBV29-1 with TRBJ2-7, with D perhaps matching TRBD2 (6 bases). The CDR3 has 12 amino acids. Trimming cost V 8 bases and J 4 bases, with 15 bases left between them. CDR1 and CDR2 from the germline V gene are SQVTM and ANQGSEA. CDR3 nucleotides: TGCAGCCTCCGGGAGAGAAGTTACGAGCAGTACTTC. Its protein product is CSLRERSYEQYF.

The J gene is TRBJ2-1, the V gene TRBV19; D is unclear. The CDR3 runs 11 residues. The V gene's germline CDR1 is LNHDA and CDR2 SQIVND (reference sequence). V was cut by 6 bases and J by 5 bases, with 5 bases left in between. The CDR3 loop reads CASRLNNEQFF. In DNA, the CDR3 is TGTGCCAGTAGGTTAAACAATGAGCAGTTCTTC.

V is TRBV24-1 and J is TRBJ2-4, with 8 nucleotides matching TRBD1. Trimming took 4 bases from V and 6 from J; bases not matched to a gene: 4. Germline lookup yields CDR1 KGHDR and CDR2 SFDVKD. The CDR3 consists of 14 residues. The CDR3: CATSEQGAGNIQYF. CDR3 nucleotide sequence: TGTGCCACCAGTGAGCAGGGGGCGGGAAACATTCAGTACTTC.

This chain links TRBV25-1 with TRBJ1-1; no definite D call. The CDR3 consists of 13 residues. V was trimmed by 7 bases and J by 4 bases, leaving 13 bases between them. The germline V gene has CDR1 MGHDK and CDR2 SYGVNS. DNA for the CDR3: TGTGCCAGCACCCCAAGAGGGCCCACTGAAGCTTTCTTT. Its translation is CASTPRGPTEAFF.

The chain joins TRBV18 to TRBJ1-1; 7 bases match TRBD1. Unmatched junction bases numbered 4, after V lost 1 base and J lost 8 bases. Germline CDR1 KGHSH, CDR2 LQKENI. The CDR3 has 13 amino acids. CDR3 sequence reads: CASSPQGAAEAFF. In nucleotides, the CDR3 is TGTGCCAGCTCACCACAGGGGGCCGCGGAAGCTTTCTTT.

The rearrangement links TRBV9 to TRBJ2-3; a weak D match, TRBD1 (5 bases). Germline V gene data show CDR1 as SGDLS and CDR2 as YYNGEE. The CDR3 has 16 amino acids. With 4 bases removed from V and 5 bases from J, the gap between germline ends came to 20 bases. CDR3 region: CASSPLAARQGDTQYF. The CDR3 nucleotides read TGTGCCAGCAGCCCGTTGGCAGCCAGGCAGGGAGATACGCAGTATTTT. Supplemented by reference TRBV9 and TRBJ2-3, the full variable domain reads DSGVTQTPKHLITATGQRVTLRCSPRSGDLSVYWYQQSLDQGLQFLIQYYNGEERAKGNILERFSAQQFPDLHSELNLSSLELGDSALYFCASSPLAARQGDTQYFGPGTRLTVL.

This chain connects TRBV7-2 to TRBJ1-5; D remains unclear. CDR1 is SGHTA and CDR2 is FQGNSA in the germline V gene. Trimming removed 2 bases from V and 5 bases from J, with 16 bases in between. The CDR3 loop spans 16 amino acids. The DNA of the CDR3 is TGTGCCAGCAGCTTAAGAGGCGGGCAGGTGGATCAGCCCCAGCATTTT. Protein product: CASSLRGGQVDQPQHF.

The chain carries TRBV6-6 and TRBJ2-3, with 7 bases fitting TRBD2. Germline loops: CDR1 MNHNY, CDR2 SVGAGI (reference sequence). With V trimmed by 8 bases and J by 2 bases, 13 bases remained unmatched. The CDR3 is made up of 16 amino acids. The CDR3 reads CASLGGREAFTDTQYF. The CDR3 DNA reads TGTGCCAGCCTGGGGGGACGGGAGGCCTTCACAGATACGCAGTATTTT.

The rearrangement joins TRBV7-2 to TRBJ2-3; TRBD2 agrees at 14 bases. The germline V gene has CDR1 SGHTA and CDR2 FQGNSA. With 3 bases clipped from V and 4 bases from J, the junction kept 3 bases outside the gene matches. The CDR3 is made up of 16 amino acids. The CDR3 is CASSLRLAGGSDTQYF. DNA for the CDR3: TGTGCCAGCAGCTTGAGACTAGCGGGAGGGTCAGATACGCAGTATTTT.

This clone was found a few times. The chain is built from TRBV4-3 and TRBJ2-7, with D maybe TRBD2 (6 bases). The CDR3 totals 15 residues. Germline CDR1 and CDR2: LGHNA and YSLEER. V was clipped by 4 bases and J by 0 bases, with 13 bases between them. Here the CDR3 reads CASSRDVGGSYEQYF. Here the CDR3 DNA reads TGCGCCAGCAGCCGAGACGTGGGGGGCTCCTACGAGCAGTACTTC.

The chain recombines TRBV6-2 or TRBV6-3 with TRBJ2-3; TRBD2 agrees at 8 bases. Trimming cost V 2 bases and J 3 bases; bases outside gene matches: 7. CDR3 length: 16 amino acids. Germline CDR1 reads MNHEY; CDR2 reads SVGEGT. CDR3 sequence reads: CASSYRPGGTTDTQYF. CDR3 in DNA: TGTGCCAGCAGTTACCGCCCGGGGGGGACGACAGATACGCAGTATTTT.

The genes are TRBV5-1 and TRBJ2-2; maybe TRBD1 (6 bases). The CDR3 contains 13 residues. Germline loops: CDR1 SGHRS, CDR2 YFSETQ. V lost 3 bases and J 4 bases, leaving 7 bases between the germline ends. The CDR3 protein is CASSWDTTGELFF. As DNA, the CDR3 is TGCGCCAGCAGCTGGGACACCACCGGGGAGCTGTTTTTT.

This sequence joins TRBV7-2 and TRBJ2-3; 10 nucleotides match TRBD2. With V trimmed by 5 bases and J by 5 bases, 16 bases remained unmatched. Per germline, CDR1 SGHTA and CDR2 FQGNSA. The CDR3 has 18 residues. This CDR3 reads CASSPGRVAGGGEDTQYF. The CDR3 DNA is TGTGCCAGCAGCCCGGGGAGGGTAGCGGGGGGAGGTGAAGATACGCAGTATTTT.

The chain is built from TRBV11-3 and TRBJ2-2; possibly TRBD1 for D (7 bases). Per the germline V gene, CDR1 is SGHNT and CDR2 is YENEEA. The ends were cut back, 1 base at V and 4 bases at J, with 13 bases in the middle. The CDR3 loop spans 16 amino acids. The CDR3 loop reads CASSLARGRITGELFF. In nucleotides, the CDR3 is TGTGCCAGCAGCTTAGCCAGGGGGAGGATCACCGGGGAGCTGTTTTTT.

CDR3 DNA: TGCGCCAGCAGCCAAAAACCGGACATCGTTGAAGCTTTCTTT. Its protein is CASSQKPDIVEAFF. The rearrangement joins TRBV5-1 to TRBJ1-1; D possibly corresponds to TRBD1 (5 bases). Deletions cut 4 bases from V and 7 bases from J, with 17 bases between. CDR1 SGHRS and CDR2 YFSETQ come from the germline V gene. The CDR3 contains 14 residues.

This clone occurred once. Within the sample, other DNA sequences also encode this same CDR3. This chain joins TRBV19 and TRBJ1-5, with TRBD1 matching over 9 bases. Germline CDR1 reads LNHDA; CDR2 reads SQIVND (reference sequence). There are 14 residues in the CDR3. J lost 4 bases, V lost 5 bases, and 3 bases had no gene match. The CDR3 DNA reads TGTGCCAGTAGTCCCGGACAGGGGAATCAGCCCCAGCATTTT. Amino acid sequence: CASSPGQGNQPQHF.

V gene TRBV6-5 combines with J gene TRBJ1-4, with D tentatively TRBD1 (6 bases). Trimming stripped 5 bases from V and 4 bases from J, with 14 bases between. Germline-derived CDR1 and CDR2 are MNHEY and SVGAGI. This CDR3 is 15 amino acids long. CDR3 bases: TGTGCCAGCAGTCTGGACAGAGCAAGTAATGAAAAACTGTTTTTT. It yields the protein CASSLDRASNEKLFF.

This rearrangement joins TRBV7-9 to TRBJ1-4; TRBD1 matches at 7 bases. CDR1 and CDR2 (germline): SEHNR, FQNEAQ (reference sequence). The V segment lost 4 bases and the J segment 8 bases; nucleotides outside the gene matches: 7. This CDR3 has 14 residues. CDR3 coding DNA: TGTGCCAGCAGCTCGACAGGGAAAGAGGAAAAACTGTTTTTT. Residues: CASSSTGKEEKLFF.